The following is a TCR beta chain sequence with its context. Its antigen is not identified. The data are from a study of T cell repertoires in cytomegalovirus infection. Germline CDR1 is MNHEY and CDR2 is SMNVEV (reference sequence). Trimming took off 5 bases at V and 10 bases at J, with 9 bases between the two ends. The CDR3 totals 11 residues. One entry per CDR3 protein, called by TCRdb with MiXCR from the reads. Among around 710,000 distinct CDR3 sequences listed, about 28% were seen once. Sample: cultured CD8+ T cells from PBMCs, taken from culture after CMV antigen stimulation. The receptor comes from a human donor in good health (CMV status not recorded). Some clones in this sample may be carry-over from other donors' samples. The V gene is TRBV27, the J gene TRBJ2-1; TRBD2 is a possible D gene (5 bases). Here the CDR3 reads CASSDSVEQFF. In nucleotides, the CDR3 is TGTGCCAGCAGTGATAGCGTAGAGCAGTTCTTC.